This is a list of T cell receptor beta chains from one sample in a study of blood T cell repertoires in COVID-19. The repertoire was sequenced with immunoSEQ multiplex PCR; TCRdb's copy has only in-frame clones and lacks some. This sample has approximately 250,000 clones, with 70% to 90% found just once. Sample: peripheral blood. The receptor set was obtained from a woman aged 55-75 years with COVID-19, enrolled during active disease. CDR3s include the opening cysteine and the closing phenylalanine or tryptophan. The D gene is left open where the match is weak. Part of the rows lack a size; the others show once, few, many or a class for expanded clones.

V gene	D gene	J gene	clone size	CDR3 length	CDR3 protein	CDR3 DNA
TRBV19	TRBD2	TRBJ2-3	.	15	CASSGLAVSTDTQYF	TGTGCCAGTAGTGGACTAGCGGTTAGCACAGATACGCAGTATTTT
TRBV7-2	.	TRBJ2-1	.	16	CASSRRLAGAYNEQFF	TGTGCCAGCAGCCGGAGGCTTGCGGGTGCCTACAATGAGCAGTTCTTC
TRBV5-6	.	TRBJ1-2	once	13	CASSLAGGYGYTF	TGTGCCAGCAGCTTGGCCGGGGGCTATGGCTACACCTTC
TRBV6-4	.	TRBJ2-2	.	14	CASSDSGDTGELFF	TGTGCCAGCAGTGACTCGGGAGACACCGGGGAGCTGTTTTTT
TRBV12-3/TRBV12-4	TRBD2	TRBJ2-7	.	13	CATSLASGYEQYF	TGTGCCACTTCGCTGGCTAGCGGCTACGAGCAGTACTTC
TRBV30	TRBD2	TRBJ2-3	.	18	CAWSVSFGLAGGTDTQYF	TGTGCCTGGAGTGTATCTTTCGGACTAGCGGGCGGCACAGATACGCAGTATTTT
TRBV28	.	TRBJ1-5	.	15	CATESFEGGNQPQHF	TGTGCCACAGAATCGTTTGAGGGAGGCAATCAGCCCCAGCATTTT
TRBV3-1/TRBV3-2	.	TRBJ1-5	.	15	CASSQGQYSNQPQHF	TGTGCCAGCAGCCAAGGACAGTATAGCAATCAGCCCCAGCATTTT
TRBV12-3/TRBV12-4	.	TRBJ1-5	once	13	CASSTGVNQPQHF	TGTGCCAGCAGCACAGGAGTCAATCAGCCCCAGCATTTT
TRBV19	TRBD1	TRBJ2-1	.	13	CASRQGPYNEQFF	TGTGCCAGTCGACAGGGACCCTACAATGAGCAGTTCTTC
TRBV19	TRBD2	TRBJ2-1	.	13	CASSIGASGTRFF	TGTGCCAGTAGTATAGGGGCTAGCGGGACGAGGTTCTTC
TRBV19	TRBD1	TRBJ2-7	.	16	CASSSLRDRGLYEQYF	TGTGCCAGTAGTAGCCTCCGGGACAGGGGGCTCTACGAGCAGTACTTC
TRBV19	TRBD2	TRBJ2-3	.	17	CASSIAPAGGARDTQYF	TGTGCCAGTAGTATAGCCCCAGCGGGAGGGGCGAGAGATACGCAGTATTTT
TRBV4-1	TRBD2	TRBJ2-1	.	16	CASSQDPLAGVNEQFF	TGCGCCAGCAGCCAAGATCCACTAGCGGGAGTTAATGAGCAGTTCTTC
TRBV28	.	TRBJ2-1	.	14	CASASIQGTNEQFF	TGTGCCAGCGCATCCATACAGGGAACTAATGAGCAGTTCTTC
TRBV7-6	TRBD1	TRBJ2-5	.	16	CASSSPTGGFQETQYF	TGTGCCAGCAGCTCCCCGACAGGGGGTTTCCAAGAGACCCAGTACTTC
TRBV27	TRBD1	TRBJ1-2	.	14	CASRNLDRGHGHTF	TGTGCCAGCCGTAACCTAGACAGGGGCCATGGCCACACCTTC
TRBV7-8	TRBD1	TRBJ1-3	.	16	CASSPPGQVSGNTIYF	TGTGCCAGCAGCCCACCGGGACAGGTCTCTGGAAACACCATATATTTT
TRBV28	.	TRBJ1-4	.	14	CASREGPTNEKLFF	TGTGCCTCCAGGGAGGGCCCAACTAATGAAAAACTGTTTTTT
TRBV6-6	.	TRBJ1-5	.	15	CASSGGRLVNQPQHF	TGTGCCAGCAGTGGAGGGAGGTTAGTAAATCAGCCCCAGCATTTT
TRBV2	TRBD1	TRBJ1-3	.	13	CASSGTGGNTIYF	TGTGCCAGCAGTGGGACAGGGGGAAACACCATATATTTT
TRBV14	.	TRBJ2-6	.	17	CASSRRHGAPGANVLTF	TGTGCCAGCAGCCGACGACACGGCGCTCCTGGGGCCAACGTCCTGACTTTC
TRBV28	TRBD1	TRBJ1-4	once	18	CASSTPHSPTGGNEKLFF	TGTGCCAGCAGTACACCCCACTCCCCGACAGGGGGTAACGAAAAACTGTTTTTT
TRBV18	TRBD1	TRBJ1-1	.	15	CASSSNRGGNTEAFF	TGTGCCAGCTCGTCAAACAGGGGAGGGAACACTGAAGCTTTCTTT
TRBV4-2	TRBD1	TRBJ2-7	.	16	CASSGRRQGVGDEQYF	TGTGCCAGCAGCGGACGACGACAGGGGGTTGGAGACGAGCAGTACTTC
TRBV6-2/TRBV6-3	.	TRBJ1-1	.	14	CASSYSQGRTEAFF	TGTGCCAGCAGTTACTCGCAGGGTCGAACTGAAGCTTTCTTT
TRBV5-1	.	TRBJ2-1	.	12	CASSLEVGEQFF	TGCGCCAGCAGCTTGGAGGTCGGGGAGCAGTTCTTC
TRBV7-8	TRBD1	TRBJ1-3	.	17	CASSFLGTGGSGNTIYF	TGTGCCAGCAGCTTCCTAGGGACAGGGGGCTCTGGAAACACCATATATTTT
TRBV5-4	.	TRBJ1-2	once	13	CASSLGTPGGYTF	TGTGCCAGCAGCTTGGGGACCCCGGGGGGCTACACCTTC
TRBV6-1	TRBD1	TRBJ1-2	.	14	CASKLGQGMRGYTF	TGTGCCAGCAAACTGGGACAGGGGATGCGGGGCTACACCTTC
TRBV7-2	TRBD1	TRBJ1-2	few	15	CASSLRSGQGSGFTF	TGTGCCAGCAGCTTAAGGTCTGGACAGGGTTCAGGTTTCACCTTC
TRBV29-1	TRBD1	TRBJ2-7	.	14	CSVGGAGGSYEQYF	TGCAGCGTTGGAGGGGCAGGGGGCAGCTACGAGCAGTACTTC
TRBV28	.	TRBJ1-3	once	15	CASRKQGSSGNTIYF	TGTGCCAGCAGAAAACAGGGCAGCTCTGGAAACACCATATATTTT
TRBV5-1	TRBD1	TRBJ2-3	few	16	CASSGTGVLGTDTQYF	TGCGCCAGCAGCGGTACAGGGGTACTCGGCACAGATACGCAGTATTTT
TRBV19	.	TRBJ2-2	.	11	CASLVAGELFF	TGTGCCAGCCTAGTTGCCGGGGAGCTGTTTTTT
TRBV6-5	.	TRBJ2-2	.	14	CASTKNRDAGELFF	TGTGCCAGCACCAAGAACAGGGACGCCGGGGAGCTGTTTTTT
TRBV12-5	TRBD2	TRBJ2-1	.	14	CASALGTNENEQFF	TGTGCTAGTGCCCTAGGGACTAACGAGAATGAGCAGTTCTTC
TRBV5-1	.	TRBJ2-1	.	17	CASSLGQGPSSYNEQFF	TGCGCCAGCAGCTTAGGGCAGGGGCCCTCTTCCTACAATGAGCAGTTCTTC
TRBV18	.	TRBJ2-2	.	14	CASSPEMGTGELFF	TGTGCCAGCTCACCAGAAATGGGGACTGGGGAGCTGTTTTTT
TRBV29-1	TRBD1	TRBJ1-4	.	12	CSGTGKGEKLFF	TGCAGCGGGACAGGCAAGGGTGAAAAACTGTTTTTT
TRBV5-1	TRBD1	TRBJ1-2	.	14	CASSPTTGADGYTF	TGCGCCAGCAGCCCAACGACAGGGGCGGATGGCTACACCTTC
TRBV28	TRBD1	TRBJ2-1	.	17	CASSPTTGGSSYNEQFF	TGTGCCAGCAGTCCCACCACAGGGGGGAGCTCCTACAATGAGCAGTTCTTC